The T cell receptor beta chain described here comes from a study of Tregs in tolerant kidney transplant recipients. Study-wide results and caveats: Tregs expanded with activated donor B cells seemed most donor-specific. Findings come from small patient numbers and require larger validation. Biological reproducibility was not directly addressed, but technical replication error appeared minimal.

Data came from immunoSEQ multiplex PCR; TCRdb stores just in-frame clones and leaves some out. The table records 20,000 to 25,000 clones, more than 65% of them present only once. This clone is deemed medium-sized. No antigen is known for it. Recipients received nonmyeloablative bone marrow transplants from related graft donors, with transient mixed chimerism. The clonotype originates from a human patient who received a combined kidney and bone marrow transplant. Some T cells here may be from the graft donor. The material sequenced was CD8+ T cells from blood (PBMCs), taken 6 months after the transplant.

In nucleotides, the CDR3 is TGTGCCAGCAGCCTCGGGGGTGAGCAGTTCTTC. Translated: CASSLGGEQFF. V is TRBV13 and J is TRBJ2-1, with D possibly matching TRBD2 (6 bases). V was pared by 5 bases and J by 9 bases, with 8 bases between. Germline CDR1 and CDR2: PRHDT and FYEKMQ (reference sequence). The CDR3 is 11 amino acids. Filled out from reference TRBV13 and TRBJ2-1, the complete variable domain reads AAGVIQSPRHLIKEKRETATLKCYPIPRHDTVYWYQQGPGQDPQFLISFYEKMQSDKGSIPDRFSAQQFSDYHSELNMSSLELGDSALYFCASSLGGEQFFGPGTRLTVL.